A selection of T cell receptor beta chains follows, all from one sample in a study of blood T cells in healthy people across ages. MiXCR was run by TCRdb on the 5' RACE reads, yielding one entry per CDR3 protein. The sample lists approximately 1.5 million distinct CDR3 sequences; about 32% were seen once. The specimen was blood. The source is a woman in her 30s in good health. Each CDR3 is given with its conserved first and last residue. Each record gives: clone size, V gene, J gene, D gene, CDR3 DNA, CDR3 protein. The D gene is left open where the match is weak. Not every row has a clone size; where given, it reads once, few, many or a size class.

few	TRBV29-1	TRBJ1-5	-	TGCAGCGTTGAAGACAGCAATCAGCCCCAGCATTTT	CSVEDSNQPQHF
few	TRBV27	TRBJ2-7	TRBD1	TGTGCCAGCAGTTGGGGTCGGCAGGGGGCCTACGAGCAGTACTTC	CASSWGRQGAYEQYF
-	TRBV9	TRBJ2-3	-	TGTGCCAGCAGCCGTAGGGGAGACACAGATACGCAGTATTTT	CASSRRGDTDTQYF
-	TRBV9	TRBJ2-7	TRBD2	TGTGCCAGCAGCGTAGGGGGGGGTCCCGAGCAGTACTTC	CASSVGGGPEQYF
many	TRBV4-1	TRBJ2-5	-	TGCGCCAGCAGCCCTAGACAGATTCAAGAGACCCAGTACTTC	CASSPRQIQETQYF
-	TRBV3-1	TRBJ2-1	-	TGTGCCAGCAGCCTCTCGCCTGGCTCTATCTCCTACAATGAGCAGTTCTTC	CASSLSPGSISYNEQFF
many	TRBV6-2/TRBV6-3	TRBJ2-7	-	TGTGCCAGCAGTTATCCGGGACGTCTGAACTACGAGCAGTACTTC	CASSYPGRLNYEQYF
-	TRBV5-1	TRBJ2-3	TRBD2	TGCGCCAGCAGCTTACTAGCGGGTTCTAGCACAGATACGCAGTATTTT	CASSLLAGSSTDTQYF
few	TRBV5-1	TRBJ1-1	TRBD1	TGCGCCAGCAGCTGGGACAGGGGGAGGACCACTGAGGCTTTCTTT	CASSWDRGRTTEAFF
-	TRBV7-9	TRBJ2-5	-	TGTGCCAGCACCAATGCGGGGTCCTACCAAGAGACCCAGTACTTC	CASTNAGSYQETQYF
-	TRBV5-1	TRBJ1-1	-	TGCGCCAGCGGCTCCGGGGAGCCCCATGAAGCTTTCTTT	CASGSGEPHEAFF
many	TRBV15	TRBJ2-7	-	TGTGCCACCAGCAGAGGGAGAGGGCTCGAGCAGTACTTC	CATSRGRGLEQYF
-	TRBV27	TRBJ2-5	TRBD1	TGTGCCAGCACCCCTAAACAACAGGGGACCCAAGAGACCCAGTACTTC	CASTPKQQGTQETQYF
many	TRBV7-9	TRBJ2-1	TRBD1	TGTGCCAGCAGCTCGACAGGGGGCATAATCAATGAGCAGTTCTTC	CASSSTGGIINEQFF
-	TRBV5-1	TRBJ2-7	TRBD2	TGCGCCAGCAGCTTACCAGGGACTAGCGGTACCTACGAGCAGTACTTC	CASSLPGTSGTYEQYF
many	TRBV11-2	TRBJ2-3	-	TGTGCCAGCAGTTCTAGCACAGATACGCAGTATTTT	CASSSSTDTQYF
-	TRBV18	TRBJ2-1	-	TGTGCCAGCTCACCTCCGAGGGCTCAACCTTACAATGAGCAGTTCTTC	CASSPPRAQPYNEQFF
-	TRBV11-2	TRBJ1-4	-	TGTGCCAGCAGCTTAGTCGGGGCGCAAAATGAAAAACTGTTTTTT	CASSLVGAQNEKLFF
few	TRBV9	TRBJ2-5	TRBD2	TGTGCCAGCAGCGGGACTAGCGGGGAAAAGACCCAGTACTTC	CASSGTSGEKTQYF
-	TRBV6-5	TRBJ2-5	TRBD1	TGTGCCAGCAGTCACGAGGGACAGAGACAAGAGACCCAGTACTTC	CASSHEGQRQETQYF